This T cell receptor beta chain was recovered during a study of preoperative IRX-2 immunotherapy in early breast cancer. The treatment was: preoperative locoregional IRX-2 cytokine immunotherapy. The repertoire was sequenced with immunoSEQ multiplex PCR; TCRdb's copy has only in-frame clones and lacks some. The table has about 26,000 clones, 80% to 90% seen once; the top ten hold about 1.2%. Trimming removed 1 base at V and 3 bases at J, with 9 bases between. The germline V gene encodes CDR1 KGHSH and CDR2 LQKENI. This CDR3 is 15 amino acids long. V gene TRBV18 combines with J gene TRBJ1-4; no reliable D call. The TCR was taken from a human donor with breast cancer. The sample here was lymph node tissue, taken after IRX-2 immunotherapy. The CDR3 sequence: CASSPLGSANEKLFF. CDR3 nucleotides: TGTGCCAGCTCACCACTCGGGTCGGCTAATGAAAAACTGTTTTTT.